Shown below are 27 T cell receptor beta chains from a single sample sequenced in a study of shared clonotypes between healthy human individuals. It was CD45RO-negative cells, positively selected for CCR7, that made up naive CD8 cells, with terminally differentiated effector memory CD45RA+ cells excluded. Profiled with immunoSEQ multiplex PCR; TCRdb holds only in-frame clones, not every one. The sample holds 2 million to 2.5 million clones; just under 95% are singletons and the top ten take approximately 1.2%. Input material: naive CD8+ T cells sorted from blood. These receptors were collected from a man aged 18 to 30 in good health.

As concerns this clone: The sample carries other DNA sequences with the same CDR3. J is TRBJ2-7 and V is TRBV28; TRBD1 agrees at 9 bases. Germline V gene lookup returns CDR1 MDHEN and CDR2 SYDVKM. The CDR3 consists of 15 residues. V dropped 2 bases and J dropped 1; count of bases not matched to a gene: 3. The CDR3 loop is CASSLDRGFSYEQYF. For the CDR3, the DNA is TGTGCCAGCAGTTTAGACAGGGGGTTTTCCTACGAGCAGTACTTC.

As regards this clone: The sample has other DNA sequences that encode this CDR3 too. The chain is built from TRBV6-5 and TRBJ2-5; maybe TRBD2 (6 bases). The CDR3 runs 14 residues. From germline, CDR1 is MNHEY and CDR2 SVGAGI. V was shortened by 5 bases and J by 1 base, with 11 bases between the two germline ends. The CDR3 loop reads CASSPYGGQETQYF. The CDR3 DNA follows: TGTGCCAGCAGTCCTTACGGGGGCCAAGAGACCCAGTACTTC.

This chain connects TRBV5-4 to TRBJ2-7, with D perhaps matching TRBD2 (5 bases). Between the trimmed V and J ends, which lost 2 bases and 3 bases, there was a span of 9 bases. CDR1 is SGHNT, CDR2 YYREEE, per germline (reference sequence). The CDR3 runs 13 residues. DNA of the CDR3: TGTGCCAGCAGCTTCGGAGGATTCTACGAGCAGTACTTC. The encoded protein is CASSFGGFYEQYF. Combining the CDR3 with reference TRBV5-4 and TRBJ2-7 gives the whole variable domain ETGVTQSPTHLIKTRGQQVTLRCSSQSGHNTVSWYQQALGQGPQFIFQYYREEENGRGNFPPRFSGLQFPNYSSELNVNALELDDSALYLCASSFGGFYEQYFGPGTRLTVT.

This chain joins TRBV7-9 and TRBJ1-2; D is undetermined. Trimming removed 5 bases from V and 6 bases from J, with 10 bases in between. CDR1 is SEHNR, CDR2 FQNEAQ, per germline (reference sequence). This CDR3 has 12 residues. CDR3: CASSPDGDGYTF. The CDR3, as DNA: TGTGCCAGCAGCCCGGACGGGGATGGCTACACCTTC.

This chain uses TRBV7-2 with TRBJ2-1, with 8 bases aligning to TRBD1. The length of the CDR3 is 18 residues. Looked up from germline, CDR1 is SGHTA and CDR2 is FQGNSA. Trimming at V came to 1 base and at J to 3 bases, leaving 11 bases not matched to a gene. The CDR3 here is CASSLGKLGQGFYNEQFF. The CDR3 DNA sequence: TGTGCCAGCAGCTTAGGTAAGCTTGGACAGGGTTTCTACAATGAGCAGTTCTTC.

The chain employs TRBV11-2 and TRBJ2-4; 7 bases map to TRBD1. This CDR3 comprises 15 residues. With V trimmed by 5 bases and J by 8 bases, 12 bases remained unmatched. CDR1 is SGHAT and CDR2 is FQNNGV in the germline V gene. The CDR3 loop reads CASSQPREGAYIQYF. CDR3 DNA sequence: TGTGCCAGCAGCCAACCACGTGAGGGGGCGTACATTCAGTACTTC.

The V gene is TRBV28, the J gene TRBJ1-1; D uncertain. The V gene's germline CDR1 is MDHEN and CDR2 SYDVKM. This CDR3 is built from 16 residues. Trimming removed 3 bases from V and 0 bases from J, with 14 bases in between. CDR3 residues: CASSFSTEQLNTEAFF. The DNA for the CDR3 is TGTGCCAGCAGTTTTTCGACCGAACAGCTGAACACTGAAGCTTTCTTT.

This clone was recorded once. The chain carries TRBV7-6 and TRBJ2-6; 9 positions agree with TRBD1. This CDR3 comprises 18 residues. Unmatched junction bases numbered 7, after V lost 1 base and J lost 3 bases. From germline, CDR1 is SGHVS and CDR2 FNYEAQ. The CDR3 loop reads CASSLVGTGIYGANVLTF. DNA of the CDR3: TGTGCCAGCAGCTTAGTTGGGACAGGGATTTATGGGGCCAACGTCCTGACTTTC.

The rearrangement joins TRBV9 to TRBJ2-5; D is undetermined. This CDR3 has 15 amino acids. The ends were cut back, 2 bases at V and 5 bases at J, with 16 bases in the middle. Per the germline V gene, CDR1 is SGDLS and CDR2 is YYNGEE. CDR3 region: CASSVTEDRLETQYF. The CDR3, as DNA: TGTGCCAGCAGCGTTACCGAGGACCGTTTGGAGACCCAGTACTTC.

This clone was counted once. This sequence joins TRBV5-1 and TRBJ2-1, with D perhaps being TRBD1 or TRBD2 (5 bases each). The germline V and J ends were trimmed by 7 bases and 5 bases, with 7 bases remaining between them. This CDR3 is 11 amino acids long. Per germline, CDR1 SGHRS and CDR2 YFSETQ. The CDR3 DNA reads as TGCGCCAGCCTGGGGGACAATGAGCAGTTCTTC. This encodes CASLGDNEQFF.

The chain carries TRBV4-1 and TRBJ2-7; no definite D call. Looked up from germline, CDR1 is MGHRA and CDR2 is YSYEKL. Trimming left V 4 bases short and J 7 bases short, with 14 bases between. This CDR3 contains 13 residues. The CDR3: CASSLDLPAEQYF. As DNA, the CDR3 is TGCGCCAGCAGCCTTGACCTCCCGGCGGAGCAGTACTTC.

This clone occurred once. The J gene is TRBJ2-1, the V gene TRBV6-4, with D possibly matching TRBD2 (5 bases). The CDR3 has 14 amino acids. V lost 2 bases and J lost 3, with 8 bases in between. Germline-derived CDR1 and CDR2 are MRHNA and SNTAGT. The CDR3: CASSDLRVYNEQFF. CDR3 bases: TGTGCCAGCAGTGACCTGAGGGTCTACAATGAGCAGTTCTTC.

The chain links TRBV13 to TRBJ2-5; 9 bases map to TRBD1. The CDR3 runs to 15 residues. Germline V gene sequence: CDR1 PRHDT, CDR2 FYEKMQ (reference sequence). V was clipped by 1 base and J by 2 bases; unmatched bases: 2. The CDR3 protein is CASSLVGTGQETQYF. CDR3 DNA sequence: TGTGCCAGCAGCTTAGTTGGGACAGGGCAAGAGACCCAGTACTTC.

The chain employs TRBV28 and TRBJ1-3; D is perhaps TRBD1 (5 bases). CDR3 size: 13 residues. Germline V gives CDR1 MDHEN, CDR2 SYDVKM. The V end was cut by 7 bases, the J end by 7 bases, with 14 bases between. In DNA form, the CDR3 reads TGTGCCAGCACCCAGACAGAAACTAACACCATATATTTT. Encoded protein: CASTQTETNTIYF.

In regard to this clone: This specimen includes other DNA sequences encoding the same CDR3. The rearrangement links TRBV27 to TRBJ1-5; D gene unclear. CDR3 length: 14 residues. V lost 1 base to trimming and J lost 5 bases, with 9 bases between them. Germline CDR1 and CDR2: MNHEY and SMNVEV (reference sequence). DNA of the CDR3: TGTGCCAGCAGTTTATTGGGTGGGCATCAGCCCCAGCATTTT. It encodes CASSLLGGHQPQHF.

This clone was seen only once. The chain carries TRBV7-9 and TRBJ1-4; D possibly corresponds to TRBD1 (5 bases). Germline CDR1 SEHNR, CDR2 FQNEAQ (reference sequence). Trimming left V 5 bases short and J 6 bases short, with 13 bases between. CDR3 length: 14 residues. DNA of the CDR3: TGTGCCAGCAGCCCGGGCCCGGGGGATGAAAAACTGTTTTTT. Protein: CASSPGPGDEKLFF.

The chain carries TRBV19 and TRBJ1-1; D possibly corresponds to TRBD1 (5 bases). CDR3 length: 14 amino acids. Germline V lookup: CDR1 LNHDA, CDR2 SQIVND (reference sequence). V was pared by 5 bases and J by 0 bases, with 10 bases between. The CDR3 loop reads CASSEDRMNTEAFF. CDR3 bases: TGTGCCAGTAGTGAAGACAGAATGAACACTGAAGCTTTCTTT.

The chain recombines TRBV7-9 with TRBJ2-2; perhaps D is TRBD1 or TRBD2 (7 bases each). The germline V gene encodes CDR1 SEHNR and CDR2 FQNEAQ (reference sequence). The CDR3 contains 15 residues. V lost 6 bases to trimming and J lost 0 bases, with 11 bases between them. CDR3 bases: TGTGCCAGCAGAGCGGGACAGACGAACACCGGGGAGCTGTTTTTT. This codes for CASRAGQTNTGELFF.

This clone was observed once. In the same sample, other DNA sequences code for this CDR3. The chain is built from TRBV7-9 and TRBJ2-7; 7 bases agree with TRBD1. V was pared by 1 base and J by 0 bases, with 3 bases of the junction left unmatched. Germline CDR1 and CDR2: SEHNR and FQNEAQ (reference sequence). The CDR3 runs to 15 residues. The DNA for the CDR3 is TGTGCCAGCAGCTTAGAGGGACAGAGCTCCTACGAGCAGTACTTC. It translates to CASSLEGQSSYEQYF.

This clone is a singleton in its sample. Other DNA sequences in this specimen translate into the identical CDR3. The V and J genes are TRBV27 and TRBJ1-1; no reliable D call. Germline V lookup: CDR1 MNHEY, CDR2 SMNVEV (reference sequence). The V gene lost 3 bases and the J gene lost 2 bases, with 7 bases spanning the gap. This CDR3 region has 13 residues. The CDR3 DNA reads TGTGCCAGCAGTTTGGAAGGCAACACTGAAGCTTTCTTT. Amino acids: CASSLEGNTEAFF.

The chain carries TRBV5-6 and TRBJ1-6; D gene ambiguous. The length of the CDR3 is 14 residues. Germline CDR1 reads SGHDT; CDR2 reads YYEEEE. Trimming took 3 bases from V and 3 from J, leaving 7 bases between them. The CDR3 bases are TGTGCCAGCAGCTACACCCGCTATAATTCACCCCTCCACTTT. This translates into CASSYTRYNSPLHF.

The gene calls are TRBV7-9 and TRBJ2-1; 14 bases fit TRBD2. V shed 5 bases, J shed 8 bases, and the junction held 2 bases outside the gene matches. Looked up from germline, CDR1 is SEHNR and CDR2 is FQNEAQ (reference sequence). CDR3 length: 14 amino acids. The CDR3 here is CASSEGLAGDEQFF. The CDR3 coding sequence is TGTGCCAGCAGCGAGGGACTAGCGGGAGATGAGCAGTTCTTC.

This chain connects TRBV28 to TRBJ1-1; D not certain. Germline CDR1 is MDHEN and CDR2 is SYDVKM. V shed 1 base and J shed 1 base, with 13 bases lying between them. The length of the CDR3 is 16 residues. The CDR3 loop is CASSLSAGRQNTEAFF. The CDR3 coding sequence is TGTGCCAGCAGTTTATCTGCGGGGAGGCAGAACACTGAAGCTTTCTTT.

This chain links TRBV29-1 with TRBJ2-3; tentatively, D is TRBD1 (6 bases). V dropped 7 bases and J dropped 3 bases, with 8 bases sitting between them. CDR3 length equals 11 residues. CDR1 and CDR2 (germline): SQVTM, ANQGSEA. In DNA form, the CDR3 reads TGCAGCGCGGACAGTACAGATACGCAGTATTTT. Translating it yields CSADSTDTQYF.

The chain is built from TRBV5-4 and TRBJ2-7; 9 bases are shared with TRBD1. Germline lookup yields CDR1 SGHNT and CDR2 YYREEE (reference sequence). V lost 0 bases to trimming and J lost 5 bases; unmatched junction nucleotides: 3. CDR3 size: 14 residues. CDR3 sequence reads: CASSLDRGLDEQYF. CDR3 nucleotides: TGTGCCAGCAGCTTGGACAGGGGGCTCGACGAGCAGTACTTC.

On this clone itself: Other nucleotide sequences from this sample produce the same CDR3. V is TRBV27 and J is TRBJ2-3, with D possibly TRBD1 on 5 matching bases. The CDR3 is 14 residues long. CDR1 MNHEY and CDR2 SMNVEV come from the germline V gene (reference sequence). Trimming shortened V by 2 bases and J by 1 base, and 7 bases separated the two germline ends. CDR3 residues: CASSLRGRTDTQYF. CDR3 in DNA: TGTGCCAGCAGTTTAAGGGGTCGCACAGATACGCAGTATTTT.

The count of this clone is one. The J gene is TRBJ1-3, the V gene TRBV6-1; the match to TRBD1 covers 9 bases. CDR3 length: 15 amino acids. After removal of 5 bases from V and 2 bases from J, the junction contained 4 bases not matched to a gene. Looked up from germline, CDR1 is MNHNS and CDR2 is SASEGT. The CDR3 loop reads CASSTDRGTGNTIYF. CDR3 DNA: TGTGCCAGCAGTACGGACAGGGGAACTGGAAACACCATATATTTT.